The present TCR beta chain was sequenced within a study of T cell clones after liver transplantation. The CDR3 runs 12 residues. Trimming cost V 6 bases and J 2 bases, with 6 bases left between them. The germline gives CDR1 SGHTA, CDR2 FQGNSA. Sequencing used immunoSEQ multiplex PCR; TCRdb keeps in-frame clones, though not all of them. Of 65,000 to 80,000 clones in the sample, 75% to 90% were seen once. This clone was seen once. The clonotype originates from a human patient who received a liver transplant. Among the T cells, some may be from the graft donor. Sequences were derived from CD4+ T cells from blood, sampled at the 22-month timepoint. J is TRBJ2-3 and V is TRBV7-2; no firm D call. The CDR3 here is CASSTTTDTQYF. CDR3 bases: TGTGCCAGCAGTACCACCACAGATACGCAGTATTTT.